What follows are 25 T cell receptor beta chains derived from one specimen sequenced in a study of human T cells and chemical hapten exposure. TCRdb redid the calling of the RACE reads with MiXCR, one entry per CDR3 protein. This sample has some 78,000 distinct CDR3 sequences, with over 7% found just once. Time point in this sample: healthy volunteer bleed at 6 weeks. Blood, whole and unfractionated, served as the source for total RNA extraction. Sequencing was done on a sample of whole blood. The receptor set was obtained from a male donor in good health. Some clones in this sample may be carry-over from other donors' samples.

The J gene is TRBJ1-5, the V gene TRBV4-1, with D possibly being TRBD1 (6 bases). The CDR3 loop spans 19 amino acids. The germline V and J ends were trimmed by 1 base and 0 bases, with 19 bases remaining between them. CDR1 and CDR2 from the germline V gene are MGHRA and YSYEKL. CDR3 nucleotides: TGCGCCAGCAGCCAAGGTACCCCGGGGGCGCCGGGTAGCAATCAGCCCCAGCATTTT. It specifies CASSQGTPGAPGSNQPQHF.

This clonotype has a count of ten or more. The DNA for the CDR3 is TGTGCCAGCAGCCGACGGGAAAACACTGAAGCTTTCTTT. It encodes CASSRRENTEAFF. This chain uses TRBV3-1 with TRBJ1-1; D is ambiguous. CDR1 LGHDT and CDR2 YNNKEL come from the germline V gene (reference sequence). The CDR3 length is 13 residues. Trimming cost V 4 bases and J 2 bases, with 8 bases left between them.

This clonotype was found many times. The gene calls are TRBV20-1 and TRBJ2-2; perhaps TRBD1 as D (6 bases). V was shortened by 2 bases and J by 6 bases, with 13 bases between the two germline ends. The germline V gene has CDR1 DFQATT and CDR2 SNEGSKA (reference sequence). This CDR3 comprises 14 residues. This CDR3 is CSARSKGDAGELFF. The CDR3 DNA reads TGCAGTGCTAGATCAAAGGGGGACGCCGGGGAGCTGTTTTTT.

This clonotype was detected ten times or more. This chain connects TRBV9 to TRBJ1-2; 7 bases fit TRBD1. The CDR3 length is 15 residues. J lost 5 bases, V lost 0 bases, and 7 bases had no gene match. The V gene's germline CDR1 is SGDLS and CDR2 YYNGEE. In DNA, the CDR3 is TGTGCCAGCAGCGTAGAAACAGGGGATGTGTATGGCTACACCTTC. Encoded protein: CASSVETGDVYGYTF.

This clonotype was recorded at least ten times. CDR3 residues: CASTGTSRYF. The DNA for the CDR3 is TGTGCCAGCACCGGGACTAGCCGGTACTTC. The rearrangement links TRBV2 to TRBJ2-4; 9 nucleotides agree with TRBD2. This CDR3 spans 10 amino acids. Trimming cost V 7 bases and J 15 bases; bases outside gene matches: 4. Germline V CDR1 and CDR2: SNHLY, FYNNEI.

This clonotype was counted at least ten times. The chain uses TRBV12-3 or TRBV12-4 and TRBJ1-5; D call uncertain. Trimming shortened V by 3 bases and J by 5 bases, and 14 bases separated the two germline ends. The CDR3 is 15 amino acids. CDR3 loop: CASSLANQRHQPQHF. For the CDR3, the DNA is TGTGCCAGCAGTTTGGCAAATCAGCGGCATCAGCCCCAGCATTTT.

Only a few counts were recorded for this clonotype. The chain employs TRBV2 and TRBJ2-4; a possible D gene is TRBD1 (5 bases). This CDR3 contains 16 residues. V was pared by 4 bases and J by 1 base, with 14 bases between. The germline V gene encodes CDR1 SNHLY and CDR2 FYNNEI. The CDR3 sequence: CASSGRVLEAKNIQYF. The CDR3, as DNA: TGTGCCAGCAGTGGCAGGGTCTTGGAGGCCAAAAACATTCAGTACTTC.

This clonotype was counted at least ten times. The rearrangement links TRBV27 to TRBJ2-6, with D hard to call. The CDR3 length is 14 residues. Trimming removed 4 bases at V and 0 bases at J, with 4 bases between. Per the germline V gene, CDR1 is MNHEY and CDR2 is SMNVEV (reference sequence). The CDR3 sequence: CASSSSSGANVLTF. In DNA form, the CDR3 reads TGTGCCAGCAGTTCAAGCTCTGGGGCCAACGTCCTGACTTTC. Full variable domain (missing parts from reference TRBV27 and TRBJ2-6): EAQVTQNPRYLITVTGKKLTVTCSQNMNHEYMSWYRQDPGLGLRQIYYSMNVEVTDKGDVPEGYKVSRKEKRNFPLILESPSPNQTSLYFCASSSSSGANVLTFGAGSRLTVL.

This clonotype came up many times. The CDR3 DNA is TGCGCCAGCAGCTTGGATCCCCTAGGTTCTAGCACAGATACGCAGTATTTT. Translation gives CASSLDPLGSSTDTQYF. The chain couples TRBV5-1 to TRBJ2-3, with D unclear. V lost 0 bases, J lost 0 bases, and 14 bases lay in between. Germline V CDR1 and CDR2: SGHRS, YFSETQ. This CDR3 has 17 amino acids.

The genes are TRBV6-2 or TRBV6-3 and TRBJ2-1; D perhaps matches TRBD1 (5 bases). The CDR3 is 14 residues long. Germline lookup yields CDR1 MNHEY and CDR2 SVGEGT. V lost 3 bases and J lost 5, with 11 bases in between. CDR3 sequence: CASSYRTTNNEQFF. Written as DNA, the CDR3 is TGTGCCAGCAGTTATAGGACAACCAACAATGAGCAGTTCTTC.

The sample holds many counts of this clonotype. The chain employs TRBV6-6 and TRBJ1-2; D is perhaps TRBD1 (6 bases). Germline assignment: CDR1 MNHNY and CDR2 SVGAGI (reference sequence). CDR3 length: 15 residues. V was trimmed by 6 bases and J by 1 base, leaving 15 bases between them. The DNA for the CDR3 is TGTGCCAGCAGCCATTGGGGGCCCCTTAACTATGGCTACACCTTC. It yields the protein CASSHWGPLNYGYTF.

In its sample, this clonotype was seen many times. V is TRBV7-8 and J is TRBJ1-1; perhaps TRBD1 as D (5 bases). This CDR3 is 14 amino acids long. Germline CDR1 is SGHVS and CDR2 is FQNEAQ. Between the trimmed V and J ends, which lost 5 bases and 6 bases, there was a span of 16 bases. This chain's CDR3 is CASSHGGGFAEAFF. CDR3 nucleotides: TGTGCCAGCAGCCATGGTGGGGGGTTTGCTGAAGCTTTCTTT. Using reference TRBV7-8 and TRBJ1-1 for the parts outside the CDR3, the full variable domain is GAGVSQSPRYKVAKRGQDVALRCDPISGHVSLFWYQQALGQGPEFLTYFQNEAQLDKSGLPSDRFFAERPEGSVSTLKIQRTQQEDSAVYLCASSHGGGFAEAFFGQGTRLTVV.

This clonotype came up many times. The chain is built from TRBV3-1 and TRBJ2-1; no clear D gene. Germline lookup yields CDR1 LGHDT and CDR2 YNNKEL (reference sequence). V was cut by 3 bases and J by 5 bases, with 2 bases left in between. CDR3 length equals 11 residues. As DNA, the CDR3 is TGTGCCAGCAGCCACCACAATGAGCAGTTCTTC. It encodes CASSHHNEQFF.

The chain uses TRBV3-1 and TRBJ2-1, with D perhaps matching TRBD1 or TRBD2 (5 bases each). Trimming cost V 1 base and J 7 bases, with 14 bases left between them. The CDR3 totals 15 residues. Germline values: CDR1 LGHDT, CDR2 YNNKEL (reference sequence). The CDR3 sequence: CASSQASGPTNEQFF. Written as DNA, the CDR3 is TGTGCCAGCAGCCAAGCCTCGGGACCGACAAATGAGCAGTTCTTC.

This clonotype occurred a few times. V gene TRBV12-5 combines with J gene TRBJ2-7, with a tentative D call TRBD2 (6 bases). CDR3 size: 14 residues. V was trimmed by 7 bases and J by 1 base, leaving 14 bases between them. Germline lookup yields CDR1 LGHNT and CDR2 FRNRAP. The CDR3 DNA follows: TGTGCTAGTGCCCCCCCGGGGGTGTCCTACGAGCAGTACTTC. Amino acid sequence: CASAPPGVSYEQYF.

This clonotype has more than one count but fewer than ten. The chain recombines TRBV20-1 with TRBJ2-7; 7 bases align to TRBD2. CDR3 length: 14 residues. The germline gives CDR1 DFQATT, CDR2 SNEGSKA (reference sequence). V trimming: 4 bases; J trimming: 1 base; junction bases outside the gene matches: 7. The chain's CDR3 is CSATSLADSYEQYF. The CDR3 DNA reads as TGCAGTGCTACGAGCCTAGCGGATTCCTACGAGCAGTACTTC.

The sample holds a few counts of this clonotype. This chain links TRBV6-6 with TRBJ1-5, with unresolved D. The germline gives CDR1 MNHNY, CDR2 SVGAGI (reference sequence). This CDR3 has 13 residues. Trimming stripped 2 bases from V and 7 bases from J, with 9 bases between. The CDR3 nucleotides read TGTGCCAGCAGTTACGTCGGTGAGCAGCCCCAGCATTTT. Protein sequence: CASSYVGEQPQHF.

Here the CDR3 reads CASSLVRNPEAFF. The CDR3 DNA follows: TGTGCCAGCAGCTTAGTTCGCAATCCTGAAGCTTTCTTT. V gene TRBV7-9 combines with J gene TRBJ1-1; no firm D call. The CDR3 extends over 13 amino acids. Deletions cut 1 base from V and 6 bases from J, with 9 bases between. CDR1 and CDR2 (germline): SEHNR, FQNEAQ (reference sequence).

The chain joins TRBV27 to TRBJ2-3; D is unclear. Germline V gene sequence: CDR1 MNHEY, CDR2 SMNVEV (reference sequence). The V gene lost 4 bases and the J gene lost 0 bases, with 5 bases spanning the gap. CDR3 length: 13 amino acids. CDR3 region: CASSSYSTDTQYF. The CDR3 DNA follows: TGTGCCAGCAGTTCCTATAGCACAGATACGCAGTATTTT.

The CDR3 spells CASSEGQGAGGYTF. The CDR3 DNA reads TGTGCCAGCAGTGAAGGACAGGGGGCCGGTGGCTACACCTTC. The gene calls are TRBV6-1 and TRBJ1-2, with 10 positions matching TRBD1. The CDR3 is 14 amino acids. Germline CDR1 and CDR2: MNHNS and SASEGT. V gave up 1 base and J gave up 7 bases; unmatched junction bases: 3.

For the CDR3, the DNA is TGTGCCAGCAGCTTACGGCAGGGGTCGGTTGAAAAACTGTTTTTT. Protein: CASSLRQGSVEKLFF. This chain connects TRBV5-5 to TRBJ1-4, with a weak D call TRBD1 (6 bases). Trimming removed 2 bases at V and 7 bases at J, with 15 bases between. The CDR3 runs to 15 residues. From germline, CDR1 is SGHKS and CDR2 YYEKEE (reference sequence).

This clonotype was detected only a few times. The chain combines TRBV6-5 with TRBJ1-2; 11 nucleotides align to TRBD1. The germline V gene has CDR1 MNHEY and CDR2 SVGAGI. The length of the CDR3 is 14 residues. J gave up 4 bases and V 5 bases, and 3 bases lay outside the gene matches. The CDR3 protein is CASSRDRGAYGYTF. CDR3 coding DNA: TGTGCCAGCAGTCGGGACAGGGGGGCCTATGGCTACACCTTC.

This clonotype was recorded many times. The chain joins TRBV3-1 to TRBJ2-3; no clear D. CDR1 and CDR2 (germline): LGHDT, YNNKEL (reference sequence). This CDR3 spans 15 amino acids. V was clipped by 3 bases and J by 2 bases, with 12 bases between them. DNA of the CDR3: TGTGCCAGCAGCCAGCAACACCGACTCACAGATACGCAGTATTTT. Its protein is CASSQQHRLTDTQYF.

The chain recombines TRBV12-5 with TRBJ1-1, with 12 bases that match TRBD1. The trim removed 2 bases at V and 7 bases at J, leaving 5 bases unmatched. CDR3 size: 15 residues. Germline loops: CDR1 LGHNT, CDR2 FRNRAP. The CDR3 spells CASGLPGQGAGEAFF. Written as DNA, the CDR3 is TGTGCTAGTGGTTTGCCGGGACAGGGGGCTGGTGAAGCTTTCTTT.

This clonotype was seen a few times. The genes are TRBV4-2 and TRBJ1-1, with D hard to call. Germline V gene data show CDR1 as LGHNA and CDR2 as YNFKEQ. V was cut by 4 bases and J by 5 bases, with 20 bases left in between. This CDR3 has 16 amino acids. The CDR3 DNA reads as TGTGCCAGCAGCCCTCACGCCGCGAGTTTTAGTACTGAAGCTTTCTTT. Its translation is CASSPHAASFSTEAFF.